Following are 24 T cell receptor beta chains from one sample sequenced in a study of long-term antiretroviral therapy in people with HIV. This was the immunoSEQ v3.0 assay at survey level. Some clones are missing from TCRdb's copy, which holds only in-frame ones; the method was immunoSEQ multiplex PCR. The sample consists of more than 15,000 clones, just over 85% of them appearing once. The sequences come from unsorted PBMCs, collected more than 2.2 years before starting antiretroviral therapy. Receptor source: a woman in her twenties or thirties with HIV.

V and J are TRBV4-3 and TRBJ1-1, with a possible D match to TRBD1 (5 bases). The CDR3 is made up of 16 amino acids. Germline V CDR1 and CDR2: LGHNA, YSLEER. Trimming cost V 1 base and J 0 bases, with 12 bases left between them. CDR3 bases: TGCGCCAGCAGCCAAGCCCGACAGCTGCTGAACACTGAAGCTTTCTTT. Translation: CASSQARQLLNTEAFF.

The gene calls are TRBV25-1 and TRBJ2-5; 7 nucleotides agree with TRBD2. Trimming removed 9 bases from V and 7 bases from J; junction bases left unmatched: 8. Germline CDR1 MGHDK, CDR2 SYGVNS. The CDR3 is 12 amino acids. The CDR3 DNA sequence: TGTGCCAGTGCGGGGGAGGGCGGGACCCAGTACTTC. Protein: CASAGEGGTQYF.

CDR3: CASSVAPGQGTYEQYF. CDR3 in DNA: TGTGCCAGCAGCGTAGCTCCCGGACAGGGCACCTACGAGCAGTACTTC. The V call is TRBV9, the J call TRBJ2-7; 8 bases align to TRBD1. Trimming took 0 bases from V and 2 from J; bases not matched to a gene: 7. The V gene's germline CDR1 is SGDLS and CDR2 YYNGEE. This CDR3 is 16 amino acids long.

This chain links TRBV5-4 with TRBJ2-5, with no clear D. The V and J ends lost 0 bases and 1 base respectively, with 10 bases between them. The CDR3 has 15 amino acids. CDR1 and CDR2 (germline): SGHNT, YYREEE (reference sequence). Here the CDR3 DNA reads TGTGCCAGCAGCTTGGCGGTCTTCGGCCAAGAGACCCAGTACTTC. It codes for CASSLAVFGQETQYF.

The chain is built from TRBV7-8 and TRBJ1-5; TRBD1 aligns across 11 bases. CDR1 SGHVS and CDR2 FQNEAQ come from the germline V gene. CDR3 length: 22 amino acids. V lost 1 base, J lost 3 bases, and 20 bases stayed unmatched. Here the CDR3 reads CASSLDLGTGGSRAPTNQPQHF. CDR3 bases: TGTGCCAGCAGCTTAGATCTGGGGACAGGGGGTTCCAGGGCCCCAACCAATCAGCCCCAGCATTTT.

The chain recombines TRBV6-5 with TRBJ1-1; D is possibly TRBD1 (5 bases). The CDR3 contains 13 residues. V lost 0 bases to trimming and J lost 5 bases, with 7 bases between them. CDR1 is MNHEY, CDR2 SVGAGI, per germline. CDR3 loop: CASSYSGGTEAFF. CDR3 coding DNA: TGTGCCAGCAGTTACTCGGGGGGGACTGAAGCTTTCTTT.

The chain has TRBV6-5 and TRBJ2-7; D unresolved. CDR3 length: 12 amino acids. CDR1 MNHEY and CDR2 SVGAGI come from the germline V gene. Trimming took off 6 bases at V and 3 bases at J, with 9 bases between the two ends. The DNA for the CDR3 is TGTGCCAGCAGCTCAGTGCTCTACGAGCAGTACTTC. Translating it yields CASSSVLYEQYF.

The table lists this clone with a count of one. The gene calls are TRBV19 and TRBJ1-2, with a possible D match to TRBD1 (6 bases). The CDR3 loop spans 15 amino acids. Germline assignment: CDR1 LNHDA and CDR2 SQIVND (reference sequence). V lost 6 bases, J lost 0 bases, and 14 bases lay in between. CDR3 sequence: CASRDRRGTNYGYTF. The CDR3 DNA reads as TGTGCCAGTAGGGATCGTAGGGGGACTAACTATGGCTACACCTTC. Looking up the rest from reference TRBV19 and TRBJ1-2 gives the full variable domain: DGGITQSPKYLFRKEGQNVTLSCEQNLNHDAMYWYRQDPGQGLRLIYYSQIVNDFQKGDIAEGYSVSREKKESFPLTVTSAQKNPTAFYLCASRDRRGTNYGYTFGSGTRLTVV.

This clone has just one count. The chain links TRBV6-6 to TRBJ2-2; D possibly corresponds to TRBD2 (6 bases). The CDR3 is 13 residues long. The V gene lost 9 bases and the J gene lost 7 bases, with 15 bases spanning the gap. CDR1 and CDR2 from the germline V gene are MNHNY and SVGAGI (reference sequence). DNA of the CDR3: TGTGCCAGTTGGGAAAGCGGGTACGGGGAGCTGTTTTTT. It yields the protein CASWESGYGELFF.

This chain's CDR3 is CASSVAGGDEQYF. The CDR3 nucleotides read TGTGCCAGCAGCGTAGCTGGCGGGGACGAGCAGTACTTC. V and J are TRBV9 and TRBJ2-7; maybe TRBD2 (6 bases). CDR1 is SGDLS and CDR2 is YYNGEE in the germline V gene. The CDR3 totals 13 residues. Deletions cut 0 bases from V and 5 bases from J, with 9 bases between.

The chain is built from TRBV4-3 and TRBJ1-5; D call uncertain. This CDR3 spans 16 amino acids. The germline V and J ends were trimmed by 0 bases and 4 bases, with 13 bases remaining between them. The germline gives CDR1 LGHNA, CDR2 YSLEER. The chain's CDR3 is CASSQESRRENQPQHF. CDR3 DNA sequence: TGCGCCAGCAGCCAAGAGAGCAGGAGGGAGAATCAGCCCCAGCATTTT.

The V and J genes are TRBV5-1 and TRBJ2-7; 7 bases agree with TRBD2. The V and J ends lost 2 bases and 1 base, in that order; junction bases with no gene match: 3. Germline V lookup: CDR1 SGHRS, CDR2 YFSETQ. This CDR3 contains 14 residues. For the CDR3, the DNA is TGCGCCAGCAGCTTAGCGGGGCTGTCCTACGAGCAGTACTTC. It codes for CASSLAGLSYEQYF.

V and J are TRBV27 and TRBJ2-1; 9 bases map to TRBD2. The CDR3 is 15 residues long. From germline, CDR1 is MNHEY and CDR2 SMNVEV (reference sequence). J gave up 4 bases and V 2 bases, and 3 bases lay outside the gene matches. CDR3 DNA: TGTGCCAGCAGTTTACGCGGGGGGGATTACAATGAGCAGTTCTTC. Translated: CASSLRGGDYNEQFF.

CDR3 loop: CSARMGVANTEAFF. CDR3 coding DNA: TGCAGCGCCCGAATGGGGGTTGCGAACACTGAAGCTTTCTTT. The gene calls are TRBV29-1 and TRBJ1-1, with D possibly TRBD1 on 5 matching bases. CDR1 and CDR2 (germline): SQVTM, ANQGSEA. Trimming removed 7 bases at V and 1 base at J, with 16 bases between. This CDR3 comprises 14 residues. The full variable domain, rest sourced from reference TRBV29-1 and TRBJ1-1, is SAVISQKPSRDICQRGTSLTIQCQVDSQVTMMFWYRQQPGQSLTLIATANQGSEATYESGFVIDKFPISRPNLTFSTLTVSNMSPEDSSIYLCSARMGVANTEAFFGQGTRLTVV.

The genes are TRBV29-1 and TRBJ1-1, with TRBD1 matching 9 bases. The CDR3 sequence is 12 residues long. The ends lost 7 bases at V and 5 bases at J; junction bases unmatched: 5. Per the germline V gene, CDR1 is SQVTM and CDR2 is ANQGSEA. This CDR3 is CSAQTGGTEAFF. CDR3 in DNA: TGCAGCGCTCAGACAGGGGGAACTGAAGCTTTCTTT.

In DNA form, the CDR3 reads TGTGCCAGTAGTCCCGGGACCCTTGAAAACTATGGCTACACCTTC. Its protein is CASSPGTLENYGYTF. This chain joins TRBV19 and TRBJ1-2, with TRBD1 as a possible D gene (5 bases). The length of the CDR3 is 15 residues. Trimming took 5 bases from V and 2 from J, leaving 15 bases between them. Looked up from germline, CDR1 is LNHDA and CDR2 is SQIVND (reference sequence). The full variable domain, its missing parts supplied by reference TRBV19 and TRBJ1-2, is DGGITQSPKYLFRKEGQNVTLSCEQNLNHDAMYWYRQDPGQGLRLIYYSQIVNDFQKGDIAEGYSVSREKKESFPLTVTSAQKNPTAFYLCASSPGTLENYGYTFGSGTRLTVV.

V gene TRBV5-1 combines with J gene TRBJ2-2; D is ambiguous. CDR1 is SGHRS and CDR2 is YFSETQ in the germline V gene. Trimming shortened V by 7 bases and J by 0 bases, and 13 bases separated the two germline ends. This CDR3 comprises 15 residues. CDR3 amino acids: CASGQEQSNTGELFF. In DNA form, the CDR3 reads TGCGCCAGCGGCCAGGAACAGTCGAACACCGGGGAGCTGTTTTTT.

This sequence joins TRBV5-6 and TRBJ2-1, with a weak D call TRBD1 (5 bases). The V and J ends lost 0 bases and 5 bases respectively, with 15 bases between them. The length of the CDR3 is 16 residues. CDR1 SGHDT and CDR2 YYEEEE come from the germline V gene. CDR3 residues: CASSLEGFFVDNEQFF. CDR3 bases: TGTGCCAGCAGCTTGGAGGGGTTCTTTGTGGACAATGAGCAGTTCTTC.

The chain carries TRBV10-3 and TRBJ1-2, with 8 bases matching TRBD1. The CDR3 length is 15 residues. CDR1 and CDR2 from the germline V gene are ENHRY and SYGVKD. V trimming: 5 bases; J trimming: 3 bases; junction bases outside the gene matches: 8. Here the CDR3 DNA reads TGTGCCATCAGTTCAGGGGGCGGAAACGACTATGGCTACACCTTC. This codes for CAISSGGGNDYGYTF.

The rearrangement links TRBV5-1 to TRBJ2-5; D possibly corresponds to TRBD2 (5 bases). The CDR3 spans 14 residues. Germline assignment: CDR1 SGHRS and CDR2 YFSETQ. V shed 0 bases and J shed 4 bases, with 10 bases lying between them. For the CDR3, the DNA is TGCGCCAGCAGCTTGGCGGCCGGGATAGAGACCCAGTACTTC. This sequence encodes CASSLAAGIETQYF.

V usage is TRBV11-2 and J usage is TRBJ2-1, with 8 bases fitting TRBD1. This CDR3 has 16 amino acids. Germline lookup yields CDR1 SGHAT and CDR2 FQNNGV. The V segment lost 1 base and the J segment 4 bases; nucleotides outside the gene matches: 6. CDR3 nucleotides: TGTGCCAGCAGCTTAGCCGGGACAGGTGTATACAATGAGCAGTTCTTC. It encodes CASSLAGTGVYNEQFF. The complete variable domain, with remaining parts taken from reference TRBV11-2 and TRBJ2-1, reads EAGVAQSPRYKIIEKRQSVAFWCNPISGHATLYWYQQILGQGPKLLIQFQNNGVVDDSQLPKDRFSAERLKGVDSTLKIQPAKLEDSAVYLCASSLAGTGVYNEQFFGPGTRLTVL.

V and J are TRBV7-6 and TRBJ1-2; TRBD1 aligns across 10 bases. Looked up from germline, CDR1 is SGHVS and CDR2 is FNYEAQ. The V segment lost 4 bases and the J segment 7 bases; nucleotides outside the gene matches: 12. CDR3 length equals 16 residues. The CDR3 bases are TGTGCCAGCAGCTCCGTATTAGGACAGGGGGGGGGTGGCTACACCTTC. It translates to CASSSVLGQGGGGYTF.

This clone has only a few counts. V and J are TRBV7-2 and TRBJ2-7, with D possibly matching TRBD2 (5 bases). The CDR3 covers 11 residues. Trimming shortened V by 6 bases and J by 6 bases, and 9 bases separated the two germline ends. Looked up from germline, CDR1 is SGHTA and CDR2 is FQGNSA. The CDR3 loop is CASRPTSEQYF. As DNA, the CDR3 is TGTGCCAGCAGACCCACTAGCGAGCAGTACTTC.

The chain uses TRBV7-8 and TRBJ2-3; perhaps TRBD2 as D (7 bases). In germline, CDR1 is SGHVS, CDR2 FQNEAQ. V shed 6 bases and J shed 1 base, with 17 bases lying between them. The CDR3 covers 16 residues. Written as DNA, the CDR3 is TGTGCCAGCAGTGCCTTGGCGGGGGCACGCACAGATACGCAGTATTTT. Protein sequence: CASSALAGARTDTQYF.